This is a list of T cell receptor beta chains from one sample in a study of cytomegalovirus exposure and HLA in healthy donors. Libraries were prepared by immunoSEQ multiplex PCR; TCRdb keeps only in-frame clonotypes and omits some of them. The sample includes about 140,000 clones, 60% to 85% of them seen just once. Input material: PBMCs. The receptors were gathered from a man aged 35-49 years in good health and CMV-seropositive. Both conserved end residues are trimmed from each CDR3. The order of the fields is V gene, clone size, J gene, CDR3 protein. Expanded clones are given a class, and other clones once, few, many or no size at all.

TRBV6-5	NA	TRBJ1-6	ASSYSGQGLSSPLH
TRBV6-1	NA	TRBJ1-4	AGKQAFNEKLF
TRBV9	NA	TRBJ1-4	ASSPPPDTQLF
TRBV5-6	NA	TRBJ1-6	ASSYPQGQGYRSPLH
TRBV5-1	NA	TRBJ2-2	ASSPGQGLTNTGELF
TRBV5-1	NA	TRBJ2-5	ASSSGETQY
TRBV5-4	NA	TRBJ2-7	ASSLGGQGFVYEQY
TRBV28	NA	TRBJ1-3	AVESSGNTIY
TRBV6-1	once	TRBJ1-2	ASSEYTGGYT
TRBV18	NA	TRBJ1-1	ASSPNQGTEAF
TRBV6-1	NA	TRBJ1-1	ASSGGTGVVEAF
TRBV4-3	NA	TRBJ1-1	ASSQDIGRPNTEAF
TRBV5-4	NA	TRBJ2-7	ASSTTGTYEQY
TRBV6-5	NA	TRBJ2-3	ASRGGVDTQY
TRBV5-1	NA	TRBJ1-1	ASSETVMNTEAF
TRBV5-1	NA	TRBJ1-1	ASSLIVGTPNTEAF
TRBV6-1	NA	TRBJ2-7	ASSDRGTYEQY
TRBV2	NA	TRBJ1-2	ASNSGTGNFYT
TRBV18	NA	TRBJ2-3	ASSPTPTGRSISTDTQY
TRBV6-5	NA	TRBJ2-3	ASSYSIITSTDTQY
TRBV7-2	few	TRBJ1-1	ASSYTVNTEAF
TRBV15	NA	TRBJ2-3	ATAGSSGGALSTDTQY
TRBV6-6	NA	TRBJ1-3	ASSPYRVFAGNTIY
TRBV2	NA	TRBJ2-7	ASNPGLASYEQY
TRBV13	NA	TRBJ1-2	ASSLGTGQGYT
TRBV6-5	NA	TRBJ2-3	ASSLGRTSTDTQY
TRBV10-1	NA	TRBJ2-7	ARPGAGDSGQY
TRBV6-5	NA	TRBJ2-2	ASSGDFNGELF
TRBV18	NA	TRBJ1-4	ASSPGQRTNEKLF
TRBV27	NA	TRBJ2-1	ASALDRGFNEQF
TRBV18	NA	TRBJ2-5	ASSPVPQETQY
TRBV2	NA	TRBJ2-7	ASRYRDTYEQY
TRBV19	NA	TRBJ2-7	ASSIGTGGIYEQY
TRBV27	NA	TRBJ2-1	ASSHPRGNEQF
TRBV5-1	few	TRBJ2-7	ASSWGTERYEQY
TRBV5-1	NA	TRBJ2-5	ASSTGQGYETQY
TRBV7-2	NA	TRBJ2-1	ASSSGTSGRAYNEQF
TRBV9	NA	TRBJ2-7	ASSDHPGLTTYEQY
TRBV6-1	NA	TRBJ2-3	ASSQGTSGTTDTQY
TRBV27	once	TRBJ1-5	ASSFFGSEQPQH
TRBV5-4	NA	TRBJ1-1	ASSQAGRRNTEAF